This section outlines one T cell receptor beta chain sequence together with its context. Its antigen remains undetermined. No much larger clone is present one base from it, and per-base qualities are unavailable. This specimen belongs to a study of Ad26.COV2.S vaccination and SARS-CoV-2 variants (dated by TCRdb to the early 2020s). For the study in its entirety: The specificity and breadth of SARS-CoV-2-reactive T cell receptors after Ad26.COV2.S vaccination were assessed by TCRbeta repertoire sequencing. A total of around 32 samples were included in the TCR-sequenced set, comprising 19 Ad26.COV2.S vaccine recipients, 5 placebo recipients and 8 SARS-CoV-2 convalescent individuals.

The research as a whole found: Compared with placebo recipients, Ad26.COV2.S recipients showed higher spike-specific TCR breadth (P = 0.0014). Comparable non-spike TCR breadth was observed between vaccine and placebo recipients, consistent with only spike being contained in the vaccine. The authors noted that the TCR breadth and depth analyses may have underestimated total T cell responses. Substantial breadth of spike-specific CD8+ and CD4+ T cell responses was reported after vaccination.

According to the study, the label for this sample's time point signals: individuals recovered from natural SARS-CoV-2 infection. TCRbeta CDR3 regions were sequenced with the immunoSEQ Assay. After extraction, genomic DNA underwent amplification by bias-controlled multiplex PCR, followed by high-throughput sequencing. Concerning the study's data processing: To quantify the absolute abundance of every unique TCRbeta CDR3 region, sequences were collapsed and filtered. Usable DNA was measured by amplifying reference genes present in all nucleated cells, and TCRbeta template counts were normalized to that usable DNA to estimate T cell fraction. Repertoire TCRs were annotated as SARS-CoV-2-specific when V gene, CDR3 amino acid sequence and J gene were exactly matched to a known reactive TCR set. The reference SARS-CoV-2 TCR set was obtained from MIRA and was filtered for enrichment in COVID-19-positive ImmuneCODE repertoires, whereby public or cross-reactive TCRs were removed. Using the MIRA antigens, annotated TCRs were further analysed by specific ORF or by position within an ORF. Breadth was defined as the number of annotated unique rearrangements divided by the total number of unique productive rearrangements, and depth was defined as the summed frequency of the annotated unique rearrangements. Two-sided Wilcoxon rank-sum tests were applied when comparing TCR breadth between groups. TCRdb provides this immuneACCESS table in a form limited to in-frame rearrangements. Some clones are lacking; in checked studies, under half of them reflect an unresolved V gene, and why the rest are absent is not known. That table furnishes V, J and clone size, whereas the DNA furnished D and trimming. The sample table holds about 350,000 clones, of which under 95% were seen once. The top ten clones comprise 3% to 4% of the sample.

The material sequenced was peripheral blood, taken after recovery from COVID-19. The receptor was derived from a human donor who had recovered from COVID-19.

This receptor has the CDR3 CASSLGQKFYGYTF. The DNA sequence is given as TGTGCCAGCAGTTTGGGGCAGAAATTCTATGGCTACACCTTC. Recombination linked TRBV28 to TRBJ1-2; D gene: possibly TRBD1, on 5 matching bases. V loses 3 bases, J loses 4 bases, and the germline ends lie 12 bases apart. Sequences MDHEN (CDR1) and SYDVKM (CDR2) are obtained from the germline V gene. The CDR3, cysteine through phenylalanine, is 14 amino acids long. The sequence is cut down to CDR3 DNA, 42 bases in frame from base 1.